Below, 3 T cell receptor beta chains from the same sample are listed, as sequenced in a study of healthy donors' naive CD4 and CD8 T cells. Each TCR library used roughly 0.45 ug of total RNA and a linear amplification protocol. MiXCR was run by TCRdb on the reads, yielding one entry per CDR3 protein. The sample lists about 180,000 distinct CDR3 sequences, nearly 75% occurring once. What was sequenced was naive CD4+ and CD8+ T cells sorted from blood, pooled from several donors. These receptor sequences come from a pool of human donors in good health; the sample pools cells from several healthy donors.

The chain couples TRBV5-1 to TRBJ2-7; a weak D match, TRBD1 (6 bases). The germline gives CDR1 SGHRS, CDR2 YFSETQ. This CDR3 has 15 amino acids. Trimming removed 4 bases at V and 2 bases at J, with 16 bases between. The CDR3 nucleotides are TGCGCCAGCAGCACCTTACCCTCAGGGGCCTACGAGCAGTACTTC. The encoded protein is CASSTLPSGAYEQYF.

V is TRBV6-5 and J is TRBJ2-1; weak D call: TRBD2 (6 bases). The V end was cut by 5 bases, the J end by 2 bases, with 22 bases between. The CDR3 contains 18 residues. Looked up from germline, CDR1 is MNHEY and CDR2 is SVGAGI. The CDR3 DNA reads TGTGCCAGCAGTCGATTAAATTCGCCGGGACTGCCCTACAATGAGCAGTTCTTC. Amino acid sequence: CASSRLNSPGLPYNEQFF.

The gene calls are TRBV15 and TRBJ1-2; TRBD1 is a possible D gene (5 bases). The CDR3 contains 14 residues. Trimming left V 6 bases short and J 8 bases short, with 19 bases between. Germline CDR1 LNHNV, CDR2 YYDKDF (reference sequence). The CDR3 coding sequence is TGTGCCACCAGGCGGGTCGGAGGGGAAGCCGGCTACACCTTC. Translation gives CATRRVGGEAGYTF.